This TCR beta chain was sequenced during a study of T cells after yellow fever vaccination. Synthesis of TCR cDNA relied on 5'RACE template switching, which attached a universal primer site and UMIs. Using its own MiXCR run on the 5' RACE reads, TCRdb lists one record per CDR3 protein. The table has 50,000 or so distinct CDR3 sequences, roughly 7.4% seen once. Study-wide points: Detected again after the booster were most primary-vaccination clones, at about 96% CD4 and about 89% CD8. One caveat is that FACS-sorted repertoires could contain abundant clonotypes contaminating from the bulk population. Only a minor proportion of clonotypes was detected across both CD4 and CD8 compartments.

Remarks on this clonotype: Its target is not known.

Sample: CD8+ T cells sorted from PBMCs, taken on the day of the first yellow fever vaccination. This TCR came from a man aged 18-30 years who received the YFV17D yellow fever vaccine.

The DNA of the CDR3 is TGCGCCAGCAGCTTGGGGCAGCAGGAGGATACGCAGTATTTT. This codes for CASSLGQQEDTQYF. The J gene is TRBJ2-3, the V gene TRBV5-1; D is undetermined. This CDR3 contains 14 residues. CDR1 and CDR2 (germline): SGHRS, YFSETQ. The ends were cut back, 0 bases at V and 6 bases at J, with 11 bases in the middle.